The next 18 T cell receptor beta chains were all read from a single sample in a study of cytomegalovirus exposure and HLA in healthy donors. Primers for the PCR totalled 60 Vbeta and 13 Jbeta. Libraries were prepared by immunoSEQ multiplex PCR; TCRdb keeps only in-frame clonotypes and omits some of them. This sample has about 140,000 clones, with 75% to 80% found just once. Sample: PBMCs. The receptor set was obtained from a male donor in good health and CMV-seronegative.

The genes are TRBV9 and TRBJ2-1, with 10 nucleotides matching TRBD1. The trim removed 0 bases at V and 3 bases at J, leaving 3 bases unmatched. This CDR3 is built from 16 residues. Looked up from germline, CDR1 is SGDLS and CDR2 is YYNGEE. The CDR3 DNA follows: TGTGCCAGCAGCGTAGGGGGACAGGGGCACTACAATGAGCAGTTCTTC. Its protein product is CASSVGGQGHYNEQFF.

This chain joins TRBV14 and TRBJ2-7; weak D call: TRBD1 (6 bases). The CDR3 is made up of 19 amino acids. Germline lookup yields CDR1 SGHDN and CDR2 FVKESK. V was clipped by 4 bases and J by 4 bases, with 29 bases between them. CDR3 region: CASSPELLFTGTYDYEQYF. In nucleotides, the CDR3 is TGTGCCAGCAGCCCCGAATTACTGTTCACCGGGACATATGATTACGAGCAGTACTTC.

The genes are TRBV2 and TRBJ1-2; 8 bases agree with TRBD1. Germline values: CDR1 SNHLY, CDR2 FYNNEI. CDR3 size: 13 residues. With 7 bases clipped from V and 7 bases from J, the junction kept 8 bases outside the gene matches. This chain's CDR3 is CASIRGQGPGYTF. In nucleotides, the CDR3 is TGTGCCAGCATTCGAGGACAGGGCCCTGGCTACACCTTC.

The chain recombines TRBV6-1 with TRBJ2-5, with unresolved D. The J call is in doubt because the DNA end fits TRBJ2-7 better. Germline CDR1 is MNHNS and CDR2 is SASEGT. The CDR3 runs to 12 residues. This CDR3 reads CASSEVDYEQYF. In DNA form, the CDR3 reads TGTGCCAGCAGTGAAGTGGACTACGAGCAGTACTTC.

This chain joins TRBV10-2 and TRBJ2-2, with D tentatively TRBD1 (6 bases). The CDR3 has 15 residues. V gave up 3 bases and J gave up 4 bases, with 12 bases separating them. CDR1 and CDR2 (germline): WSHSY, SAAADI. The CDR3 loop is CASSDRAGVTGELFF. The DNA of the CDR3 is TGCGCCAGCAGTGATAGGGCAGGGGTCACCGGGGAGCTGTTTTTT.

This clone was counted once. J is TRBJ2-3 and V is TRBV7-2; 7 nucleotides agree with TRBD2. The CDR3 extends over 16 amino acids. Germline CDR1 SGHTA, CDR2 FQGNSA. V trimming: 5 bases; J trimming: 3 bases; junction bases outside the gene matches: 11. As DNA, the CDR3 is TGTGCCAGCAGCCGGACTAGGAGTGGTAGGACAGATACGCAGTATTTT. This sequence encodes CASSRTRSGRTDTQYF.

The chain links TRBV10-1 to TRBJ2-2; 8 bases fit TRBD2. The CDR3 is 15 residues long. The germline gives CDR1 WNHNN, CDR2 SYGVQD (reference sequence). Losses at the gene ends were 4 bases for V and 3 bases for J; bases not matched to a gene: 4. Here the CDR3 reads CASSVSGGYTGELFF. As DNA, the CDR3 is TGCGCCAGCAGTGTCTCGGGGGGGTACACCGGGGAGCTGTTTTTT.

This chain uses TRBV6-5 with TRBJ1-5; 7 positions agree with TRBD1. The germline V gene encodes CDR1 MNHEY and CDR2 SVGAGI. The CDR3 contains 14 residues. V trimming: 8 bases; J trimming: 3 bases; junction bases outside the gene matches: 7. The CDR3 DNA sequence: TGTGCCAGCGAGGGGGCGATACTCAATCAGCCCCAGCATTTT. The encoded protein is CASEGAILNQPQHF.

This clone was observed a single time. The chain recombines TRBV6-5 with TRBJ2-7; 9 nucleotides agree with TRBD1. The CDR3 runs to 15 residues. Germline V lookup: CDR1 MNHEY, CDR2 SVGAGI. After removal of 0 bases from V and 3 bases from J, the junction contained 3 bases not matched to a gene. The DNA of the CDR3 is TGTGCCAGCAGTTACTCCGGGACAGGGATCTACGAGCAGTACTTC. Encoded protein: CASSYSGTGIYEQYF.

Turning to this clone: Other DNA sequences in this specimen translate into the identical CDR3. J is TRBJ1-6 and V is TRBV7-2, with D unresolved. The germline V gene encodes CDR1 SGHTA and CDR2 FQGNSA. The CDR3 contains 17 residues. The V gene lost 4 bases and the J gene lost 7 bases, with 20 bases spanning the gap. The CDR3 bases are TGTGCCAGCAGCTCCCCGTCCGGCGGCTCTAGAAATTCACCCCTCCACTTT. Protein: CASSSPSGGSRNSPLHF.

V and J are TRBV25-1 and TRBJ2-5; 8 bases map to TRBD1. The V and J ends lost 1 base and 1 base, in that order; junction bases with no gene match: 5. From germline, CDR1 is MGHDK and CDR2 SYGVNS. CDR3 size: 16 residues. The CDR3 loop reads CASSESGDRGQETQYF. In nucleotides, the CDR3 is TGTGCCAGCAGTGAATCGGGTGACAGGGGCCAAGAGACCCAGTACTTC.

This chain joins TRBV4-3 and TRBJ2-5; a possible D gene is TRBD1 (5 bases). The length of the CDR3 is 19 residues. Between the trimmed V and J ends, which lost 1 base and 5 bases, there was a span of 26 bases. The V gene's germline CDR1 is LGHNA and CDR2 YSLEER. The CDR3 protein is CASSQVSPSQGIAWETQYF. The DNA for the CDR3 is TGCGCCAGCAGCCAAGTTTCCCCTTCCCAGGGAATAGCATGGGAGACCCAGTACTTC.

DNA of the CDR3: TGTGCCAGCAGCTTAGACCCTAGCGACCCCTACGAGCAGTACTTC. Amino acid sequence: CASSLDPSDPYEQYF. The chain employs TRBV7-2 and TRBJ2-7; TRBD2 is a possible D gene (6 bases). This CDR3 has 15 amino acids. The germline CDR1 and CDR2 sequences are SGHTA and FQGNSA. V lost 1 base and J 2 bases, leaving 12 bases between the germline ends.

V and J are TRBV4-1 and TRBJ1-2, with no clear D. Trimming removed 1 base from V and 4 bases from J, with 7 bases in between. The CDR3 has 13 amino acids. CDR1 is MGHRA and CDR2 is YSYEKL in the germline V gene. This chain's CDR3 is CASSQGGFYGYTF. The CDR3 DNA reads as TGCGCCAGCAGCCAAGGTGGCTTCTATGGCTACACCTTC.

The chain uses TRBV11-2 and TRBJ2-1, with unresolved D. V lost 3 bases to trimming and J lost 6 bases, with 9 bases between them. Germline CDR1 SGHAT, CDR2 FQNNGV. The CDR3 length is 13 residues. As DNA, the CDR3 is TGTGCCAGCAGCTTTGTAGCCGTCAATGAGCAGTTCTTC. Protein sequence: CASSFVAVNEQFF.

The chain links TRBV27 to TRBJ2-1; the match to TRBD1 covers 9 bases. The CDR3 covers 14 residues. Germline loops: CDR1 MNHEY, CDR2 SMNVEV (reference sequence). V was clipped by 2 bases and J by 10 bases; unmatched bases: 6. The CDR3 DNA follows: TGTGCCAGCAGTTTAGAGACAGGGGGTCGGGAGCAGTTCTTC. Its translation is CASSLETGGREQFF.

V gene TRBV10-2 combines with J gene TRBJ2-7; D is perhaps TRBD2 (5 bases). CDR1 is WSHSY, CDR2 SAAADI, per germline. This CDR3 comprises 14 residues. Deletions cut 4 bases from V and 2 bases from J, with 12 bases between. The CDR3 is CASSGIGLTYEQYF. The CDR3 DNA reads TGCGCCAGCAGTGGAATTGGACTTACCTACGAGCAGTACTTC.

The V call is TRBV6-5, the J call TRBJ2-5; perhaps TRBD2 as D (5 bases). CDR1 is MNHEY and CDR2 is SVGAGI in the germline V gene. V was trimmed by 0 bases and J by 1 base, leaving 9 bases between them. The CDR3 covers 15 residues. The CDR3 spells CASSYSWSGQETQYF. The CDR3 nucleotides read TGTGCCAGCAGTTACTCTTGGAGCGGCCAAGAGACCCAGTACTTC.